Described below is a single T cell receptor (beta chain) sequence and its context. Its cognate antigen is unknown. The CDR3 end is not reached by the read, which stops 3 residues before it; the germline J gene fills it in. The repertoire was sequenced with immunoSEQ multiplex PCR; TCRdb's copy has only in-frame clones and lacks some. The sample offers 15,000 to 25,000 clones and no singletons, the top ten holding 24%. The sample originates from a study of T cell clonality in common variable immunodeficiency. The study, taken as a whole, reports: CVID subjects showed higher TCRbeta clonality than healthy controls. Authors noted CVID clonality's cause needs subpopulation repertoire sequencing. In common variable immunodeficiency, TCR beta chains reportedly carried fewer deletions and N-nucleotide insertions.

Reduced serum IgG, IgA and/or IgM plus specific antibody deficiency defined CVID. Caucasian heritage predominated among both patients and controls. Between the trimmed V and J ends, which lost 3 bases and 0 bases, there was a span of 15 bases. This CDR3 region has 16 residues. Germline-derived CDR1 and CDR2 are LNHDA and SQIVND (reference sequence). The clonotype originates from a human donor with common variable immunodeficiency. Sequences were obtained from peripheral blood mononuclear cells. The chain couples TRBV19 to TRBJ2-7, with D hard to call. The part of the CDR3 DNA that was read is TGTGCCAGTAGTATTAAGTTCCTACCAACCTCCTACGAG. Its protein product is CASSIKFLPTSYE. From start to end, the CDR3 is CASSIKFLPTSYEQYF.